The 20 T cell receptor beta chains listed next were all sequenced from one sample in a study of blood T cell repertoires in COVID-19. Data came from immunoSEQ multiplex PCR; TCRdb stores just in-frame clones and leaves some out. The sample holds about 73,000 clones, approximately 80% seen once. The sequenced sample consisted of peripheral blood. These receptors were obtained from a man aged 65-85 years with COVID-19, enrolled during active disease.

The J gene is TRBJ2-5, the V gene TRBV5-1; D gene unclear. V was pared by 7 bases and J by 5 bases, with 18 bases between. The CDR3 is 14 amino acids. From germline, CDR1 is SGHRS and CDR2 YFSETQ. CDR3 nucleotides: TGCGCCAGCCGCCTTAGTTTTTCTGAGGAGACCCAGTACTTC. Translating gives CASRLSFSEETQYF.

This clone was detected only a few times. V usage is TRBV7-2 and J usage is TRBJ2-1; 8 positions match TRBD2. The CDR3 spans 15 residues. J gave up 3 bases and V 5 bases, and 6 bases lay outside the gene matches. Germline CDR1 is SGHTA and CDR2 is FQGNSA. The CDR3 reads CASSAGRGIYNEQFF. The CDR3 DNA is TGTGCCAGCAGCGCCGGGAGGGGGATCTACAATGAGCAGTTCTTC.

The J gene is TRBJ1-2, the V gene TRBV2; D gene uncertain. Germline loops: CDR1 SNHLY, CDR2 FYNNEI. V was shortened by 6 bases and J by 8 bases, with 7 bases between the two germline ends. This CDR3 is 10 amino acids long. CDR3 region: CASRGGGYTF. The CDR3 bases are TGTGCCAGCAGGGGCGGGGGCTACACCTTC.

The CDR3 region is CASSFLLADTIYF. The CDR3 nucleotides read TGTGCCAGCAGTTTCCTGCTGGCGGACACCATATATTTT. The chain uses TRBV28 and TRBJ1-3; D gene uncertain. The germline V and J ends were trimmed by 3 bases and 8 bases, with 11 bases remaining between them. The CDR3 runs 13 residues. The germline V gene has CDR1 MDHEN and CDR2 SYDVKM.

The CDR3 protein is CASSWLQGSGNTIYF. CDR3 nucleotides: TGTGCCAGCAGCTGGCTACAGGGGTCTGGAAACACCATATATTTT. The chain recombines TRBV7-2 with TRBJ1-3, with 7 bases fitting TRBD1. The V gene end was trimmed by 4 bases and the J gene end by 1 base; junction bases not matched to a gene: 4. CDR1 and CDR2 (germline): SGHTA, FQGNSA. This CDR3 is built from 15 residues. The full variable domain, in which reference TRBV7-2 and TRBJ1-3 provide the parts outside the CDR3, is GAGVSQSPSNKVTEKGKDVELRCDPISGHTALYWYRQSLGQGLEFLIYFQGNSAPDKSGLPSDRFSAERTGGSVSTLTIQRTQQEDSAVYLCASSWLQGSGNTIYFGEGSWLTVV.

The rearrangement joins TRBV28 to TRBJ2-2; TRBD2 might be the D (5 bases). The CDR3 is 18 amino acids. V gave up 7 bases and J gave up 6 bases, with 27 bases separating them. Looked up from germline, CDR1 is MDHEN and CDR2 is SYDVKM. This CDR3 is CASTPLGYSKRTPGELFF. DNA of the CDR3: TGTGCCAGCACCCCCTTGGGGTACTCGAAAAGGACTCCCGGGGAGCTGTTTTTT.

The rearrangement uses TRBV9 and TRBJ2-2; 9 nucleotides line up with TRBD2. The CDR3 sequence is 19 residues long. Germline CDR1 and CDR2: SGDLS and YYNGEE. V gave up 0 bases and J gave up 1 base; unmatched junction bases: 10. CDR3 nucleotide sequence: TGTGCCAGCAGCGTAGGACTAGCGGCCAGGAAGGGGAACACCGGGGAGCTGTTTTTT. Amino acids: CASSVGLAARKGNTGELFF.

J is TRBJ2-6 and V is TRBV12-2; no DNA check was done on the table's D call, TRBD2. TRBV12-2 is termed a pseudogene. This CDR3 has 18 residues. The CDR3, as DNA: TGTGCAAGTCGTCCCTCGTCTATTAGGAGCTCTGGGGCCAACGTCCTGACTTTC. Translated, it gives CASRPSSIRSSGANVLTF.

Only a few counts were recorded for this clone. The rearrangement uses TRBV27 and TRBJ2-1, with D possibly matching TRBD2 (6 bases). From germline, CDR1 is MNHEY and CDR2 SMNVEV (reference sequence). There are 15 residues in the CDR3. V was shortened by 3 bases and J by 7 bases, with 16 bases between the two germline ends. CDR3 sequence (DNA): TGTGCCAGCAGTTTCCGCGACCCGGAGGGTAATGAGCAGTTCTTC. It specifies CASSFRDPEGNEQFF.

The rearrangement joins TRBV14 to TRBJ1-6, with D perhaps matching TRBD1 (6 bases). The germline V gene encodes CDR1 SGHDN and CDR2 FVKESK. V lost 4 bases, J lost 6 bases, and 22 bases lay in between. There are 18 residues in the CDR3. CDR3: CASSPPDRPTSPNSPLHF. The CDR3 bases are TGTGCCAGCAGCCCCCCGGACAGACCGACATCTCCTAATTCACCCCTCCACTTT.

Only one count was recorded for this clone. CDR3 loop: CASSSGSGELFF. The DNA of the CDR3 is TGTGCCAGCAGCTCAGGGTCCGGGGAGCTGTTTTTT. This rearrangement joins TRBV12-3 or TRBV12-4 to TRBJ2-2, with TRBD1 as a possible D gene (5 bases). The CDR3 extends over 12 amino acids. V lost 6 bases to trimming and J lost 6 bases, with 8 bases between them.

The CDR3 nucleotides read TGTGCCAGCAGCCAAGTATCAGGGCAAGAGACCCAGTACTTC. This translates into CASSQVSGQETQYF. J is TRBJ2-5 and V is TRBV4-2, with D tentatively TRBD1 (5 bases). Germline V CDR1 and CDR2: LGHNA, YNFKEQ. Trimming removed 1 base from V and 2 bases from J, with 8 bases in between. There are 14 residues in the CDR3.

The rearrangement joins TRBV5-1 to TRBJ2-1; D is perhaps TRBD2 (5 bases). CDR1 and CDR2 (germline): SGHRS, YFSETQ. V lost 4 bases to trimming and J lost 8 bases, with 19 bases between them. This CDR3 contains 15 residues. The CDR3 region has the DNA TGCGCCAGCAGCAGAGGGAGAGTGGGCATCGATGAGCAGTTCTTC. Protein: CASSRGRVGIDEQFF.

The chain recombines TRBV18 with TRBJ2-7; TRBD1 is a possible D gene (5 bases). CDR3 length: 15 residues. Trimming cost V 1 base and J 2 bases, with 12 bases left between them. The germline V gene has CDR1 KGHSH and CDR2 LQKENI. The CDR3 protein is CASSPQGRSAYEQYF. The CDR3 DNA is TGTGCCAGCTCACCACAGGGGCGATCAGCCTACGAGCAGTACTTC. Full variable domain (rest looked up from reference TRBV18 and TRBJ2-7): NAGVMQNPRHLVRRRGQEARLRCSPMKGHSHVYWYRQLPEEGLKFMVYLQKENIIDESGMPKERFSAEFPKEGPSILRIQQVVRGDSAAYFCASSPQGRSAYEQYFGPGTRLTVT.

The V and J genes are TRBV7-9 and TRBJ2-1; TRBD2 matches 10 bases. Germline CDR1 reads SEHNR; CDR2 reads FQNEAQ (reference sequence). With V trimmed by 5 bases and J by 6 bases, 7 bases remained unmatched. The CDR3 contains 15 residues. CDR3 in DNA: TGTGCCAGCAGCGTGAGCGGGAGGGCGTTCAATGAGCAGTTCTTC. Its translation is CASSVSGRAFNEQFF.

V is TRBV7-9 and J is TRBJ2-7, with 7 bases lining up with TRBD2. The CDR3 loop spans 16 amino acids. Losses at the gene ends were 3 bases for V and 0 bases for J; bases not matched to a gene: 8. From germline, CDR1 is SEHNR and CDR2 FQNEAQ (reference sequence). CDR3 sequence (DNA): TGTGCCAGCAGCTTTAGTTATAGCGGGTTCTCCTACGAGCAGTACTTC. This codes for CASSFSYSGFSYEQYF.

The V gene is TRBV5-6, the J gene TRBJ2-3, with a tentative D call TRBD1 (5 bases). The germline V gene encodes CDR1 SGHDT and CDR2 YYEEEE. V was clipped by 2 bases and J by 0 bases, with 13 bases between them. The CDR3 sequence is 16 residues long. In DNA, the CDR3 is TGTGCCAGCAGCTTTTCGGGCAGGGCTAGCACAGATACGCAGTATTTT. Its protein product is CASSFSGRASTDTQYF.

The gene calls are TRBV28 and TRBJ1-5; 7 positions match TRBD1. Losses at the gene ends were 4 bases for V and 4 bases for J; bases not matched to a gene: 7. The CDR3 extends over 15 amino acids. Per the germline V gene, CDR1 is MDHEN and CDR2 is SYDVKM. As DNA, the CDR3 is TGTGCCAGCAGTTCCGTTCAGGGGGTGAATCAGCCCCAGCATTTT. This translates into CASSSVQGVNQPQHF.

The chain is built from TRBV4-3 and TRBJ1-2, with D possibly TRBD1 on 6 matching bases. Trimming left V 3 bases short and J 7 bases short, with 21 bases between. CDR1 is LGHNA, CDR2 YSLEER, per germline. The CDR3 length is 16 residues. In DNA, the CDR3 is TGCGCCAGCAGCCACCTCGGACAGAGAAGATCCTTTGGCTACACCTTC. Amino acids: CASSHLGQRRSFGYTF.

This sequence joins TRBV18 and TRBJ2-1; the D is unclear. CDR1 KGHSH and CDR2 LQKENI come from the germline V gene. This CDR3 region has 12 residues. V was trimmed by 2 bases and J by 8 bases, leaving 7 bases between them. CDR3 sequence (DNA): TGTGCCAGCTCACCAGGCAACGATGAGCAGTTCTTC. This gives the protein CASSPGNDEQFF.